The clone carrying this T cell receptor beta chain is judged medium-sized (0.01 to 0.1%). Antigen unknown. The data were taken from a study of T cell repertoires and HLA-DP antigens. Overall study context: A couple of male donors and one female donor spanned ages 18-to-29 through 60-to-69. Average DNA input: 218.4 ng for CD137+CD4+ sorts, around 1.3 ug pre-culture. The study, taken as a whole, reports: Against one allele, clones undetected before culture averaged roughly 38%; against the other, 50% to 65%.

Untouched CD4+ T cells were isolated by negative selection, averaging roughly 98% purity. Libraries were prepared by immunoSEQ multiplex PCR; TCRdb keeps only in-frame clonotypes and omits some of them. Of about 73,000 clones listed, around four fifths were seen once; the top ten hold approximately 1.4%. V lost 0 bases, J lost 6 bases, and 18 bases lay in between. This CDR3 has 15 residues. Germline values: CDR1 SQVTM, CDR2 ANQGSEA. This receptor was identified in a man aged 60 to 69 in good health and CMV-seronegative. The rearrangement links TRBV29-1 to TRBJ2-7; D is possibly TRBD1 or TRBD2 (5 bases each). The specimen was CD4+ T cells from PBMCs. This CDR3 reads CSVEEPGTSRREQYF. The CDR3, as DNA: TGCAGCGTTGAAGAACCGGGGACCTCTCGGCGCGAGCAGTACTTC.